This T cell receptor beta chain was found in a study of identical twins. TCRdb processed the 5' RACE reads anew with MiXCR; each CDR3 protein has one entry. The profile shows 500,000 or so distinct CDR3 sequences, 13% to 15% of them singletons. The data also belong to a second study, concerning yellow fever vaccine responses in identical twins.

This receptor was identified in a woman aged 18 to 35 in good health. Sequenced: CD4+ T cells sorted from blood.

The CDR3 loop is CSAMPLETNYGYTF. The CDR3 DNA sequence: TGCAGTGCTATGCCACTGGAGACTAACTATGGCTACACCTTC. The chain combines TRBV20-1 with TRBJ1-2, with no clear D. The V gene lost 4 bases and the J gene lost 0 bases, with 12 bases spanning the gap. This CDR3 comprises 14 residues. Germline lookup yields CDR1 DFQATT and CDR2 SNEGSKA (reference sequence).